The 22 T cell receptor beta chains below were found in one sample sequenced in a study of T cell responses to AZD1222 COVID-19 vaccine. Assay: immunoSEQ multiplex PCR; the TCRdb copy retains only in-frame clones and omits some. The sample includes some 110,000 clones, more than 70% of them seen just once. The sample here was peripheral blood, taken 28 days after the second AZD1222 dose. All receptors come from an adult who received the AZD1222 COVID-19 vaccine.

CDR3 in amino acids: CASSRIGKATYEQYF. The CDR3 DNA reads TGTGCCAGCAGCCGGATCGGGAAAGCGACCTACGAGCAGTACTTC. This chain uses TRBV7-2 with TRBJ2-7; maybe TRBD2 (5 bases). Deletions cut 5 bases from V and 2 bases from J, with 16 bases between. The CDR3 is 15 residues long. Germline lookup yields CDR1 SGHTA and CDR2 FQGNSA.

The V and J genes are TRBV27 and TRBJ2-5; 10 bases agree with TRBD1. The CDR3 sequence is 15 residues long. V lost 5 bases and J lost 4; bases outside the gene matches: 7. CDR1 and CDR2 (germline): MNHEY, SMNVEV (reference sequence). This chain's CDR3 is CASSASGTGVETQYF. The CDR3 DNA reads as TGTGCCAGCAGTGCCTCCGGGACAGGGGTAGAGACCCAGTACTTC.

V gene TRBV5-4 combines with J gene TRBJ2-7, with TRBD1 matching 7 bases. CDR1 and CDR2 (germline): SGHNT, YYREEE (reference sequence). V lost 0 bases to trimming and J lost 6 bases; unmatched junction nucleotides: 3. This CDR3 comprises 13 residues. CDR3 bases: TGTGCCAGCAGCTTGGACAGGGGAAGCGAGCAGTACTTC. Translated, it gives CASSLDRGSEQYF.

This rearrangement joins TRBV25-1 to TRBJ1-2; possibly TRBD1 for D (5 bases). The CDR3 length is 14 residues. Germline V lookup: CDR1 MGHDK, CDR2 SYGVNS. Trimming stripped 10 bases from V and 0 bases from J, with 15 bases between. The CDR3, as DNA: TGTGCCACGCAACCGGACACAACTAACTATGGCTACACCTTC. Translation: CATQPDTTNYGYTF.

The chain recombines TRBV11-2 with TRBJ2-3; D remains ambiguous. The V gene lost 3 bases and the J gene lost 4 bases, with 11 bases spanning the gap. This CDR3 spans 14 amino acids. Germline V lookup: CDR1 SGHAT, CDR2 FQNNGV. The CDR3 DNA is TGTGCCAGCAGCTTCGGACGGAGCGCAGATACGCAGTATTTT. Its translation: CASSFGRSADTQYF.

The V call is TRBV7-9, the J call TRBJ1-2; D may be TRBD1 (5 bases). Germline values: CDR1 SEHNR, CDR2 FQNEAQ (reference sequence). Trimming took off 5 bases at V and 7 bases at J, with 17 bases between the two ends. The CDR3 is 14 amino acids. The CDR3 is CASSLVGRTRGYTF. CDR3 DNA sequence: TGTGCCAGCAGCCTCGTGGGGCGTACCCGTGGCTACACCTTC. Drawing the rest from reference TRBV7-9 and TRBJ1-2, the complete variable domain is DTGVSQNPRHKITKRGQNVTFRCDPISEHNRLYWYRQTLGQGPEFLTYFQNEAQLEKSRLLSDRFSAERPKGSFSTLEIQRTEQGDSAMYLCASSLVGRTRGYTFGSGTRLTVV.

V gene TRBV15 combines with J gene TRBJ1-6; 8 bases agree with TRBD1. The V gene end was trimmed by 2 bases and the J gene end by 6 bases; junction bases not matched to a gene: 12. Germline V gene data show CDR1 as LNHNV and CDR2 as YYDKDF (reference sequence). This CDR3 has 18 residues. This CDR3 is CATSRTGTGLVSNSPLHF. DNA of the CDR3: TGTGCCACCAGCAGAACCGGGACAGGCCTTGTTTCTAATTCACCCCTCCACTTT.

This clone was found a few times. V and J are TRBV27 and TRBJ1-2, with 7 positions matching TRBD1. Germline V gives CDR1 MNHEY, CDR2 SMNVEV (reference sequence). Trimming removed 5 bases from V and 2 bases from J; junction bases left unmatched: 2. This CDR3 spans 13 amino acids. The CDR3 nucleotides are TGTGCCAGCAGTGTCAGGGGGAACTATGGCTACACCTTC. It specifies CASSVRGNYGYTF.

The chain employs TRBV10-3 and TRBJ2-3; 8 bases match TRBD2. V lost 0 bases to trimming and J lost 5 bases; unmatched junction nucleotides: 7. The CDR3 spans 16 residues. Germline V gives CDR1 ENHRY, CDR2 SYGVKD. This CDR3 reads CAISESAGGTIDTQYF. The CDR3 nucleotides are TGTGCCATCAGTGAGTCGGCGGGAGGAACAATAGATACGCAGTATTTT.

The sample holds one count of this clone. The chain joins TRBV10-3 to TRBJ2-5; D is uncertain. The V end lost 0 bases, the J end lost 3 bases, and 14 bases lay between the germline ends. This CDR3 region has 16 residues. Germline lookup yields CDR1 ENHRY and CDR2 SYGVKD. The CDR3 DNA is TGTGCCATCAGTGAGTCTAAAGGCAAGGCTAAAGAGACCCAGTACTTC. Translated, it gives CAISESKGKAKETQYF.

The V gene is TRBV11-3, the J gene TRBJ2-3; a weak D match, TRBD1 (6 bases). The V gene lost 4 bases and the J gene lost 2 bases, with 10 bases spanning the gap. CDR1 is SGHNT and CDR2 is YENEEA in the germline V gene. The CDR3 extends over 14 amino acids. CDR3 bases: TGTGCCAGCAGCTCGTACAGGGACACAGATACGCAGTATTTT. This encodes CASSSYRDTDTQYF.

The chain couples TRBV28 to TRBJ1-2, with a possible D match to TRBD1 (5 bases). Germline CDR1 reads MDHEN; CDR2 reads SYDVKM. The CDR3 loop spans 14 amino acids. V was clipped by 4 bases and J by 6 bases, with 15 bases between them. The CDR3 nucleotides read TGTGCCAGCAGTTCCCCGGCAGGGTCCAATGGCTACACCTTC. This encodes CASSSPAGSNGYTF.

This sequence joins TRBV5-6 and TRBJ1-1, with a tentative D call TRBD1 (5 bases). V was clipped by 0 bases and J by 5 bases, with 14 bases between them. Germline CDR1 SGHDT, CDR2 YYEEEE. The CDR3 has 15 residues. CDR3 protein: CASSLVGRDGTEAFF. CDR3 in DNA: TGTGCCAGCAGCTTGGTCGGCAGGGATGGAACTGAAGCTTTCTTT.

This clone has just a few counts. The rearrangement links TRBV3-1 (or the pseudogene TRBV3-2) to TRBJ2-4; 8 bases are a match to TRBD2. CDR3 length: 15 residues. V trimming: 4 bases; J trimming: 10 bases; junction bases outside the gene matches: 12. Germline loops: CDR1 LGHDT, CDR2 YNNKEL (reference sequence). In DNA form, the CDR3 reads TGTGCCAGCAGCCTAAGCGGGAGCGGGTTGGGGATTCAGTACTTC. This encodes CASSLSGSGLGIQYF.

The DNA of the CDR3 is TGCGCCAGCAGCTTAAGTCCCCAGGAGATCCGGTACGAGCAGTACTTC. Protein sequence: CASSLSPQEIRYEQYF. V and J are TRBV5-1 and TRBJ2-7; D is unclear. The V gene's germline CDR1 is SGHRS and CDR2 YFSETQ. The ends were cut back, 2 bases at V and 4 bases at J, with 19 bases in the middle. This CDR3 region has 16 residues.

The rearrangement uses TRBV18 and TRBJ1-2, with a tentative D call TRBD1 (5 bases). Germline-derived CDR1 and CDR2 are KGHSH and LQKENI. This CDR3 is built from 13 residues. V gave up 4 bases and J gave up 5 bases, with 11 bases separating them. Here the CDR3 DNA reads TGTGCCAGCTCACTCGGGGGGTCGTATGGCTACACCTTC. The encoded protein is CASSLGGSYGYTF.

The chain recombines TRBV6-5 with TRBJ1-2; tentatively, D is TRBD1 (5 bases). Germline lookup yields CDR1 MNHEY and CDR2 SVGAGI. This CDR3 contains 13 residues. The V and J ends lost 2 bases and 4 bases respectively, with 8 bases between them. CDR3 nucleotides: TGTGCCAGCAGTTACGGGGGACCCTATGGCTACACCTTC. Protein: CASSYGGPYGYTF.

This clone showed up just once. The V call is TRBV29-1, the J call TRBJ1-1; D is uncertain. V was clipped by 3 bases and J by 9 bases, with 14 bases between them. Germline V lookup: CDR1 SQVTM, CDR2 ANQGSEA. CDR3 length equals 12 residues. The CDR3 sequence is CSVDYREGKAFF. The CDR3 DNA reads as TGCAGCGTTGATTATAGGGAGGGTAAAGCTTTCTTT.

V gene TRBV9 combines with J gene TRBJ1-1; D call uncertain. The CDR3 is 15 amino acids. Trimming cost V 1 base and J 4 bases, with 14 bases left between them. The V gene's germline CDR1 is SGDLS and CDR2 YYNGEE. The CDR3, as DNA: TGTGCCAGCAGCGTACTTCACTCAGCGCCCACTGAAGCTTTCTTT. Translating it yields CASSVLHSAPTEAFF.

The chain employs TRBV28 and TRBJ2-2; possible D gene TRBD2, 5 bases. The germline V gene encodes CDR1 MDHEN and CDR2 SYDVKM. The length of the CDR3 is 13 residues. The V and J ends lost 5 bases and 8 bases respectively, with 12 bases between them. Written as DNA, the CDR3 is TGTGCCAGCAGTATCTCCCGGGGTGGGGAGCTGTTTTTT. This codes for CASSISRGGELFF.

The gene calls are TRBV6-6 and TRBJ2-7; D is perhaps TRBD1 (5 bases). The CDR3 consists of 18 residues. Per germline, CDR1 MNHNY and CDR2 SVGAGI (reference sequence). Between the trimmed V and J ends, which lost 5 bases and 2 bases, there was a span of 25 bases. Here the CDR3 reads CASSPPGRVPYNPYEQYF. The CDR3, as DNA: TGTGCCAGCAGTCCCCCGGGCAGGGTTCCTTATAACCCCTACGAGCAGTACTTC.

The V gene is TRBV6-4, the J gene TRBJ2-2; TRBD2 agrees at 7 bases. This CDR3 spans 15 amino acids. J lost 2 bases, V lost 8 bases, and 8 bases had no gene match. Germline V CDR1 and CDR2: MRHNA, SNTAGT. DNA of the CDR3: TGTGCCAGCCGCGGGGGTAGCGGTAACACCGGGGAGCTGTTTTTT. Protein product: CASRGGSGNTGELFF.